One T cell receptor beta chain is described in this entry. Original processing methods: Reference gene primer amplification gave estimated nucleated cell counts. Only in-frame clones appear in the TCRdb table, and some are missing; sequencing was by immunoSEQ multiplex PCR. V and J calls and clone size come straight from that table; D and trimming were deduced from the DNA. The sample lists some 76,000 clones, roughly 80% occurring once. This entry is derived from a study of blood T cell repertoires in COVID-19. Study overall: Donors in the United States, Italy and Spain gave samples during acute or convalescent COVID-19.

The ends lost 6 bases at V and 3 bases at J; junction bases unmatched: 15. There are 18 residues in the CDR3. Germline V lookup: CDR1 MDHEN, CDR2 SYDVKM. Seattle cases were enrolled at active infection and followed longitudinally. Material: peripheral blood. The origin of this receptor is a middle-aged man with COVID-19, enrolled during active disease. This chain links TRBV28 with TRBJ2-1; 9 bases align to TRBD2. The CDR3 sequence is CASSGALAGSLFYNEQFF. For the CDR3, the DNA is TGTGCCAGCAGCGGGGCTCTAGCGGGAAGCCTTTTCTACAATGAGCAGTTCTTC.